This TCR beta chain was obtained from a study of T cells after yellow fever vaccination. Whole-study results and caveats: Post-booster repertoires contained most primary-vaccination clones again (around 96% CD4, roughly 91% CD8).

A single record per CDR3 protein comes from TCRdb applying MiXCR to the 5' RACE reads. The data hold about 230,000 distinct CDR3 sequences, with about 7% observed a single time. Concerning this clonotype: Antigen: not known.

The length of the CDR3 is 13 residues. Trimming pared 5 bases from V and 4 bases from J, leaving 13 bases between. Per the germline V gene, CDR1 is DFQATT and CDR2 is SNEGSKA (reference sequence). The chain combines TRBV20-1 with TRBJ2-3; TRBD2 might be the D (5 bases). The source of this sequence is a man aged 25-45 years who received the YFV17D yellow fever vaccine. The sequences come from CD4+ T cells sorted from PBMCs, collected on the day of the yellow fever booster vaccination. For the CDR3, the DNA is TGCAGTGCTCTCCGCCGGGGTCCAGATACGCAGTATTTT. The encoded protein is CSALRRGPDTQYF.